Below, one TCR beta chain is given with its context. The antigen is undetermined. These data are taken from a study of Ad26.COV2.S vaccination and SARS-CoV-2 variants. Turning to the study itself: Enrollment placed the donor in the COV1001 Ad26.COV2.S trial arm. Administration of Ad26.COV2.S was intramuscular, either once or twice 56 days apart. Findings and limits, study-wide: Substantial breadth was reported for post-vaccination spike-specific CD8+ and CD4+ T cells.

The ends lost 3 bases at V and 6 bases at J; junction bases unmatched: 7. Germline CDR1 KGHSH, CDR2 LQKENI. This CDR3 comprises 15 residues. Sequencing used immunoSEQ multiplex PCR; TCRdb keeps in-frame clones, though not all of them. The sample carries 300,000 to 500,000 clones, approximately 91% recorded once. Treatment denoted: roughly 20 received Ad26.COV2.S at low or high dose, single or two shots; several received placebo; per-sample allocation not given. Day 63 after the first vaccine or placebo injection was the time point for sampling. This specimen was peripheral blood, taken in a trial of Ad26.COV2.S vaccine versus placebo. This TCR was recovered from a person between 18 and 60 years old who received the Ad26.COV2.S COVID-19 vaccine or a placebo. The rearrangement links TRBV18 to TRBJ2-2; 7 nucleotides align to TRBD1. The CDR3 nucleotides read TGTGCCAGCTCACCTCAGACAGGGCATGCCGGGGAGCTGTTTTTT. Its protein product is CASSPQTGHAGELFF.